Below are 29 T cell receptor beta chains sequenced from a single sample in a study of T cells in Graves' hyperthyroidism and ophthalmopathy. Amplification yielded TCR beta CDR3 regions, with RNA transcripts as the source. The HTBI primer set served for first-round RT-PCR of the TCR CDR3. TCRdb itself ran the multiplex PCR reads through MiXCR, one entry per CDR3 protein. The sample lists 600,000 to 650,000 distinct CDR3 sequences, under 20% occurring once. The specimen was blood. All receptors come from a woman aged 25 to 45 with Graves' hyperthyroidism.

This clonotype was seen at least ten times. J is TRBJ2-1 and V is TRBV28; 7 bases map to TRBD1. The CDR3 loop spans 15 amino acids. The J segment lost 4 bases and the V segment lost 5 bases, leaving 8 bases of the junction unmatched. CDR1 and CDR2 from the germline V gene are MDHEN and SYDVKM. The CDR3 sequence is CASSAGTASYNEQFF. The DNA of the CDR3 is TGTGCCAGCAGTGCCGGGACAGCCTCTTACAATGAGCAGTTCTTC.

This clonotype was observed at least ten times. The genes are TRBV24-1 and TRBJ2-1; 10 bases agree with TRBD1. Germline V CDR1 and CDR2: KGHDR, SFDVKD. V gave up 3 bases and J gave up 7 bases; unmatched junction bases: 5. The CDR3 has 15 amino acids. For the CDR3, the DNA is TGTGCCACCAGTGATGCTGGACAGGGGGGGAATGAGCAGTTCTTC. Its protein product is CATSDAGQGGNEQFF.

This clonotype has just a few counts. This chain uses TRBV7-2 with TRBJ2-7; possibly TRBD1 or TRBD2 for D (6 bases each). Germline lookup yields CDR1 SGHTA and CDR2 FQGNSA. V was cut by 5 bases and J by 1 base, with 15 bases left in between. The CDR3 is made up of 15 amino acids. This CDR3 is CASSLTGAGSYEQYF. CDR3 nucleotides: TGTGCCAGCAGCCTTACGGGGGCGGGGTCCTACGAGCAGTACTTC.

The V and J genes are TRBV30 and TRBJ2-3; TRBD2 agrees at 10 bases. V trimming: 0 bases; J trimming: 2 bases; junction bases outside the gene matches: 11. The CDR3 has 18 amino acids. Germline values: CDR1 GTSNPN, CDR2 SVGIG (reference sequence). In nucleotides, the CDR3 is TGTGCCTGGAGTGTAATCTACGGGACTAGCGATTCCACAGATACGCAGTATTTT. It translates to CAWSVIYGTSDSTDTQYF.

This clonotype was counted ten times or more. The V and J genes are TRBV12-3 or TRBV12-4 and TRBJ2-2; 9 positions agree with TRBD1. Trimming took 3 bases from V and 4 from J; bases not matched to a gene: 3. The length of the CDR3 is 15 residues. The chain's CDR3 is CASSFRTGATGELFF. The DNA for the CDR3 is TGTGCCAGCAGTTTCCGGACAGGGGCCACCGGGGAGCTGTTTTTT.

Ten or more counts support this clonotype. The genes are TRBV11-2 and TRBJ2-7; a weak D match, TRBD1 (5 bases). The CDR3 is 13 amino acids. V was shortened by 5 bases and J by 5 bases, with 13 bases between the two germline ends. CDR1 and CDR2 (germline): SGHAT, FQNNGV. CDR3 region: CASSLRSGNEQYF. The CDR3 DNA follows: TGTGCCAGCAGCCTTAGATCAGGGAACGAGCAGTACTTC.

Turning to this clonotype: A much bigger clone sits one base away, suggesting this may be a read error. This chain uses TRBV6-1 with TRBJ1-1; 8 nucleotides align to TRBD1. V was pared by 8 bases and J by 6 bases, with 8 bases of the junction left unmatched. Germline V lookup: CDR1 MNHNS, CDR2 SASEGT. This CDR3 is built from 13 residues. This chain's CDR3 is CASQFRQGPEAFF. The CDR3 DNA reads TGTGCCAGCCAATTCCGACAGGGGCCTGAAGCTTTCTTT.

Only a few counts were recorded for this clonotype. The CDR3: CASSLSAPGTQYF. CDR3 nucleotide sequence: TGTGCCAGCAGCTTATCGGCACCCGGGACCCAGTACTTC. V is TRBV11-2 and J is TRBJ2-5; D is uncertain. V dropped 2 bases and J dropped 7 bases, with 11 bases sitting between them. The CDR3 extends over 13 amino acids. The germline CDR1 and CDR2 sequences are SGHAT and FQNNGV.

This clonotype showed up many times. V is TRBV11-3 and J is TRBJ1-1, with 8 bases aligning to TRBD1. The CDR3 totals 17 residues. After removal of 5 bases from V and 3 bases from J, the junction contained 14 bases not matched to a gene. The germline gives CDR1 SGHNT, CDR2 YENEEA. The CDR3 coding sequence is TGTGCCAGCAGCCCGCCTCGGACAGGGATCTTATACACTGAAGCTTTCTTT. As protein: CASSPPRTGILYTEAFF.

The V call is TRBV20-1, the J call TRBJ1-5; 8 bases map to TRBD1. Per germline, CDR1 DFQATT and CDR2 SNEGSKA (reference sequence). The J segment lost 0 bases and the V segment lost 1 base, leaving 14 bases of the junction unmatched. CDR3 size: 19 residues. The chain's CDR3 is CSARATPRQGPYSNQPQHF. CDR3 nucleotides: TGCAGTGCTAGAGCAACCCCTAGACAGGGGCCTTATAGCAATCAGCCCCAGCATTTT.

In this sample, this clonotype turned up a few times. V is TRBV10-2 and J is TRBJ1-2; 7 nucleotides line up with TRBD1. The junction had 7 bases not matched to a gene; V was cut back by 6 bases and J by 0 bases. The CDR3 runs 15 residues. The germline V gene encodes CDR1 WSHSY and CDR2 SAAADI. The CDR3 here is CASRETGFSNYGYTF. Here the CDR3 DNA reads TGCGCCAGCAGGGAGACAGGGTTTTCTAACTATGGCTACACCTTC.

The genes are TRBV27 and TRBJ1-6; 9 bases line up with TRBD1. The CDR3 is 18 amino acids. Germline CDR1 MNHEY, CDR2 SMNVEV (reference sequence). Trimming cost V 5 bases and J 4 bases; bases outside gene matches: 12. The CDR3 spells CASSPNSGTGFYNSPLHF. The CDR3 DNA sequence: TGTGCCAGCAGTCCAAATTCCGGGACAGGGTTTTATAATTCACCCCTCCACTTT.

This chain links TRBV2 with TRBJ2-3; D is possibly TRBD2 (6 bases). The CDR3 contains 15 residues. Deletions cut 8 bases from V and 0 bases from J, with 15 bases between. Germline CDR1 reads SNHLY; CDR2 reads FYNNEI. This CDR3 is CASDVEGPSTDTQYF. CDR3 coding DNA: TGTGCCAGCGATGTGGAGGGTCCAAGCACAGATACGCAGTATTTT.

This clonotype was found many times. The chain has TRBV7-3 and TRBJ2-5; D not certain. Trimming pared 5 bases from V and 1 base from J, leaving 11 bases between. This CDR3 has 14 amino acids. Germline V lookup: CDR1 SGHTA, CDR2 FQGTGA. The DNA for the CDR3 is TGTGCCAGCAGCCTCACGAGCGCCCAAGAGACCCAGTACTTC. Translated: CASSLTSAQETQYF. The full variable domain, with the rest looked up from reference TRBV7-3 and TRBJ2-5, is GAGVSQTPSNKVTEKGKYVELRCDPISGHTALYWYRQSLGQGPEFLIYFQGTGAADDSGLPNDRFFAVRPEGSVSTLKIQRTERGDSAVYLCASSLTSAQETQYFGPGTRLLVL.

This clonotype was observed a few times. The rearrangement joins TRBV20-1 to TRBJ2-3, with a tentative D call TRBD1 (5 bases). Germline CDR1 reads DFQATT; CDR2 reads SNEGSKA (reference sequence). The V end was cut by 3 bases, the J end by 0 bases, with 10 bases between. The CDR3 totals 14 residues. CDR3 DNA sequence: TGCAGTGCTAGCAGGGCAACTAGCACAGATACGCAGTATTTT. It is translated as CSASRATSTDTQYF.

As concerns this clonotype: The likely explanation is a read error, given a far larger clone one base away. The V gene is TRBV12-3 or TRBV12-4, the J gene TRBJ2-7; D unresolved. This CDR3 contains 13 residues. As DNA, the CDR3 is TGTGCCAGCAGCTCCGGGTCCTCCTACGAGCAGCACTTC. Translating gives CASSSGSSYEQHF.

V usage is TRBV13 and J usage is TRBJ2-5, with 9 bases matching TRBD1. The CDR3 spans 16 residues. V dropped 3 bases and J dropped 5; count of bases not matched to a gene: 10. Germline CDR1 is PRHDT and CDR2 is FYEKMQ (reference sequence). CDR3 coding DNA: TGTGCCAGCAGCTTGGAAGGGACAGGGTTAATGGAGACCCAGTACTTC. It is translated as CASSLEGTGLMETQYF.

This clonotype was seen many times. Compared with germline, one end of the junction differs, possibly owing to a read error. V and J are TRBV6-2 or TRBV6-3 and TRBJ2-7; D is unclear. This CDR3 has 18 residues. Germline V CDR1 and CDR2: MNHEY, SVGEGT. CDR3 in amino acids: CASSYSPLSESRAYEQYF. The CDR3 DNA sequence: TGTGCCAGCAGCTACTCCCCTCTATCGGAGTCAAGGGCCTACGAGCAGTACTTC.

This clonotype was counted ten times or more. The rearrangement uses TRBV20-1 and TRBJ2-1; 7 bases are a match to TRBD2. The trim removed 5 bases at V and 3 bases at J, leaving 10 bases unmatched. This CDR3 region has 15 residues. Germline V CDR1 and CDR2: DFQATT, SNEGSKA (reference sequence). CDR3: CSAPTQERGYNEQFF. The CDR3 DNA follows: TGCAGTGCTCCCACCCAGGAGCGGGGCTACAATGAGCAGTTCTTC.

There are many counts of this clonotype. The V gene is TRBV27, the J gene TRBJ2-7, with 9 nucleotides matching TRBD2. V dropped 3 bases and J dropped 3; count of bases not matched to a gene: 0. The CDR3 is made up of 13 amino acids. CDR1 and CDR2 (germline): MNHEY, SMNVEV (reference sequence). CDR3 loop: CASSFSGSYEQYF. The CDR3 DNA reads TGTGCCAGCAGTTTTAGCGGGAGCTACGAGCAGTACTTC.

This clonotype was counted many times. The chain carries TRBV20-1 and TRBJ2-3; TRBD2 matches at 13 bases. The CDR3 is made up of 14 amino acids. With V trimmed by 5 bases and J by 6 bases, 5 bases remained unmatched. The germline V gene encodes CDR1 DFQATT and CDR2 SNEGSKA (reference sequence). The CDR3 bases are TGCAGTGCTGATGGACTAGCGGGAGTTGATACGCAGTATTTT. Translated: CSADGLAGVDTQYF.

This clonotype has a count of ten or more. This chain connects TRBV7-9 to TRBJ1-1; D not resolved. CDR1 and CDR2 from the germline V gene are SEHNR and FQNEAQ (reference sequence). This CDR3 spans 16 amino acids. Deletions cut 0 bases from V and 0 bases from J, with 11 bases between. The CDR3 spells CASSLAFGRLNTEAFF. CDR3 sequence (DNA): TGTGCCAGCAGCTTAGCTTTCGGCAGGCTGAACACTGAAGCTTTCTTT. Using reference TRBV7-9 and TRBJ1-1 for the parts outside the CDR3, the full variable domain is DTGVSQNPRHKITKRGQNVTFRCDPISEHNRLYWYRQTLGQGPEFLTYFQNEAQLEKSRLLSDRFSAERPKGSFSTLEIQRTEQGDSAMYLCASSLAFGRLNTEAFFGQGTRLTVV.

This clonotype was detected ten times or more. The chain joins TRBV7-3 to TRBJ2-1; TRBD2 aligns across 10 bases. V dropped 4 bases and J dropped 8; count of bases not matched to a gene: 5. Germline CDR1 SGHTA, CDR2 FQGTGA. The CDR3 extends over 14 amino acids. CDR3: CASSSSGRAHEQFF. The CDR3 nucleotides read TGTGCCAGCAGCTCAAGCGGGAGGGCCCATGAGCAGTTCTTC.

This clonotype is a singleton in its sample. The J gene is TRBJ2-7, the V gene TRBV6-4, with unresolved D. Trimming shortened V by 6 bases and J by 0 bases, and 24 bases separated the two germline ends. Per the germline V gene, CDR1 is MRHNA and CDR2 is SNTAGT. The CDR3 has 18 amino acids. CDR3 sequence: CASRALSARGGRSYEQYF. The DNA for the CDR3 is TGTGCCAGCAGGGCCCTAAGTGCCAGAGGCGGCCGCTCCTACGAGCAGTACTTC.

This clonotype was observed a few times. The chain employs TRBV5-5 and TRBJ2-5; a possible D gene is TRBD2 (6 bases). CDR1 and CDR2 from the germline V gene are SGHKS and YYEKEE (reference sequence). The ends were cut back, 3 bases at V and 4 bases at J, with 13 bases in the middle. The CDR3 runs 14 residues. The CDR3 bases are TGTGCCAGCAGCTGGGGGGTTTCGGGAGAGACCCAGTACTTC. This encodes CASSWGVSGETQYF.

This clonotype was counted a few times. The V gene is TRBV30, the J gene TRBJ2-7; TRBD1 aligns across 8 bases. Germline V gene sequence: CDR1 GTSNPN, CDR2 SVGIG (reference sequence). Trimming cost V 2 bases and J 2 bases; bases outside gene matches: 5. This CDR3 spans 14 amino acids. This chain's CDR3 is CAWSTAGGAYEQYF. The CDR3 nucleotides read TGTGCCTGGAGTACGGCAGGGGGCGCCTACGAGCAGTACTTC.

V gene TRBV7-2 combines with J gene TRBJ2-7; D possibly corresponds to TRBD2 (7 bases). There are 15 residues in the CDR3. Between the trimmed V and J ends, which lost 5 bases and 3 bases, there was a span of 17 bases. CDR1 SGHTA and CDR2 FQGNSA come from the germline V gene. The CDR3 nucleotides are TGTGCCAGCAGCCCCCGCGGGGGCACTTACTACGAGCAGTACTTC. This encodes CASSPRGGTYYEQYF.

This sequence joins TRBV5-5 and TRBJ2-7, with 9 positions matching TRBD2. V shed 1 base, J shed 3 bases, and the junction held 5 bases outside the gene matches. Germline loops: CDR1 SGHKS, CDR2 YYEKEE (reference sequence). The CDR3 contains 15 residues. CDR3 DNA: TGTGCCAGCAGCTTGAGTGCTAGCGGGATCTACGAGCAGTACTTC. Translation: CASSLSASGIYEQYF.

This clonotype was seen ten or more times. The CDR3 sequence is CASSKTGSQETQYF. For the CDR3, the DNA is TGTGCCAGCAGCAAAACGGGCTCCCAAGAGACCCAGTACTTC. The rearrangement joins TRBV7-9 to TRBJ2-5; D ambiguous. From germline, CDR1 is SEHNR and CDR2 FQNEAQ (reference sequence). Deletions cut 5 bases from V and 1 base from J, with 11 bases between. This CDR3 is built from 14 residues.